The following is a T cell receptor (beta chain) sequence with its context. In the original analysis: Amplification of reference gene primers was used by the study to estimate nucleated cell counts. Sequencing was performed with immunoSEQ multiplex PCR; in TCRdb, only in-frame clones are kept and a portion is missing. Clone size and the V and J calls come from that table; the DNA yielded D and trimming. In the table there are some 200,000 clones, around 84% of which are singletons. Germline loops: CDR1 SGHDT, CDR2 YYEEEE. CDR3 length: 16 residues. After removal of 4 bases from V and 6 bases from J, the junction contained 13 bases not matched to a gene. These data originate in a study of blood T cell repertoires in COVID-19. Study in general: PBMCs, B-cell-depleted T cells, or T cells provided the cDNA or gDNA that made up the material.

The clonotype was recovered from a human donor in a cohort sampled during active COVID-19. The chain employs TRBV5-6 and TRBJ2-1; the match to TRBD2 covers 7 bases. Source material: peripheral blood. The CDR3 nucleotides read TGTGCCAGCAGCCCGGTCGGTGTAGGACTAGTCAATGAGCAGTTCTTC. It translates to CASSPVGVGLVNEQFF.